These 31 T cell receptor beta chains originate from one sample sequenced in a study of T cell responses to AZD1222 COVID-19 vaccine. Assay used: immunoSEQ multiplex PCR; TCRdb lists only in-frame clones, some missing. The sample has some 120,000 clones; around 90% are singletons. This specimen consisted of peripheral blood, obtained on day 0 of AZD1222 vaccination. These receptors were obtained from an adult in good health.

The chain carries TRBV10-3 and TRBJ1-4, with D unclear. CDR1 is ENHRY, CDR2 SYGVKD, per germline. This CDR3 region has 16 residues. V lost 0 bases, J lost 3 bases, and 11 bases lay in between. CDR3 protein: CAISESTGIANEKLFF. The DNA for the CDR3 is TGTGCCATCAGTGAGTCGACGGGTATAGCTAATGAAAAACTGTTTTTT.

J is TRBJ1-2 and V is TRBV7-9; possibly TRBD1 for D (6 bases). The CDR3 has 16 residues. Trimming cost V 0 bases and J 4 bases, with 15 bases left between them. Germline CDR1 reads SEHNR; CDR2 reads FQNEAQ (reference sequence). In DNA form, the CDR3 reads TGTGCCAGCAGCTTAGCGCGCGGGGTAGGGGGCTATGGCTACACCTTC. Its translation is CASSLARGVGGYGYTF.

The chain uses TRBV9 and TRBJ1-6; 10 bases agree with TRBD1. Germline V CDR1 and CDR2: SGDLS, YYNGEE. Losses at the gene ends were 3 bases for V and 7 bases for J; bases not matched to a gene: 4. This CDR3 region has 15 residues. CDR3 DNA: TGTGCCAGCAGCGCGACAGGGGGCGAAAATTCACCCCTCCACTTT. It is translated as CASSATGGENSPLHF.

This rearrangement joins TRBV3-1 (or the pseudogene TRBV3-2) to TRBJ1-4; no firm D call. Germline V gene lookup returns CDR1 LGHDT and CDR2 YNNKEL (reference sequence). The germline V and J ends were trimmed by 1 base and 6 bases, with 6 bases remaining between them. The CDR3 totals 13 residues. In DNA, the CDR3 is TGTGCCAGCAGCCAAGGGGAGTATGAAAAACTGTTTTTT. Protein: CASSQGEYEKLFF.

The CDR3 protein is CASSYPPGGTSYEQYF. The CDR3 DNA reads TGTGCCAGCAGTTACCCGCCAGGGGGGACCTCCTACGAGCAGTACTTC. The rearrangement joins TRBV6-2 or TRBV6-3 to TRBJ2-7; D possibly corresponds to TRBD1 (7 bases). There are 16 residues in the CDR3. CDR1 is MNHEY and CDR2 is SVGEGT in the germline V gene. The V and J ends lost 2 bases and 0 bases respectively, with 14 bases between them.

J is TRBJ2-7 and V is TRBV18; perhaps TRBD1 as D (5 bases). Germline V gives CDR1 KGHSH, CDR2 LQKENI. This CDR3 spans 12 amino acids. V dropped 1 base and J dropped 7 bases, with 8 bases sitting between them. The CDR3 region is CASSPRAGEQYF. CDR3 nucleotide sequence: TGTGCCAGCTCACCACGGGCAGGGGAGCAGTACTTC.

The rearrangement links TRBV15 to TRBJ2-1, with a tentative D call TRBD2 (6 bases). This CDR3 comprises 16 residues. V lost 0 bases and J lost 3, with 12 bases in between. In germline, CDR1 is LNHNV, CDR2 YYDKDF (reference sequence). CDR3 loop: CATSRDRAGIYNEQFF. In DNA form, the CDR3 reads TGTGCCACCAGCAGAGATCGGGCGGGAATCTACAATGAGCAGTTCTTC.

J is TRBJ1-5 and V is TRBV10-3; 7 nucleotides agree with TRBD1. This CDR3 contains 16 residues. Per the germline V gene, CDR1 is ENHRY and CDR2 is SYGVKD. V gave up 8 bases and J gave up 8 bases; unmatched junction bases: 18. The DNA of the CDR3 is TGTGCCATCTCTAACGCTAAGCCGGGACAGTCAAAGCCCCAGCATTTT. It encodes CAISNAKPGQSKPQHF.

This clone appeared once. The V gene is TRBV6-1, the J gene TRBJ1-5, with no clear D. This CDR3 is built from 13 residues. The V gene's germline CDR1 is MNHNS and CDR2 SASEGT. V gave up 1 base and J gave up 6 bases, with 7 bases separating them. Written as DNA, the CDR3 is TGTGCCAGCAGTGAAGGACTCAGTCAGCCCCAGCATTTT. Amino acids: CASSEGLSQPQHF.

The V and J genes are TRBV7-2 and TRBJ2-3; possible D gene TRBD2, 7 bases. In germline, CDR1 is SGHTA, CDR2 FQGNSA. The V gene lost 2 bases and the J gene lost 1 base, with 16 bases spanning the gap. The CDR3 has 17 residues. In DNA form, the CDR3 reads TGTGCCAGCAGCTTAACAGGGCGGGGGACCCGCACAGATACGCAGTATTTT. Translated, it gives CASSLTGRGTRTDTQYF.

V is TRBV4-2 and J is TRBJ2-3; D is ambiguous. V shed 0 bases and J shed 2 bases, with 12 bases lying between them. CDR1 and CDR2 (germline): LGHNA, YNFKEQ. The CDR3 has 16 amino acids. CDR3 loop: CASSQEELGSTDTQYF. CDR3 bases: TGTGCCAGCAGCCAAGAAGAACTGGGGTCCACAGATACGCAGTATTTT.

The rearrangement links TRBV12-3 or TRBV12-4 to TRBJ2-5; D is unclear. This CDR3 region has 13 residues. V was pared by 7 bases and J by 2 bases, with 11 bases between. The CDR3 DNA follows: TGTGCCAGCACTTCAAGGGAACAAGAGACCCAGTACTTC. Amino acids: CASTSREQETQYF.

This clone was seen just once. The V gene is TRBV10-3, the J gene TRBJ1-1, with 7 bases identical to TRBD1. The CDR3 spans 15 residues. V dropped 8 bases and J dropped 2; count of bases not matched to a gene: 11. Germline V gives CDR1 ENHRY, CDR2 SYGVKD. The CDR3 coding sequence is TGTGCCATCCTGAGTGGGACAGACTCAAACACTGAAGCTTTCTTT. It translates to CAILSGTDSNTEAFF.

CDR3 bases: TGTGCCAGCAGCACCCGGGGAAGCACAGATACGCAGTATTTT. This translates into CASSTRGSTDTQYF. V usage is TRBV9 and J usage is TRBJ2-3, with TRBD2 as a possible D gene (5 bases). The CDR3 extends over 14 amino acids. CDR1 is SGDLS and CDR2 is YYNGEE in the germline V gene. Trimming shortened V by 4 bases and J by 0 bases, and 9 bases separated the two germline ends.

This clone was recorded once. The rearrangement joins TRBV4-1 to TRBJ2-3; 10 bases line up with TRBD2. Germline V gives CDR1 MGHRA, CDR2 YSYEKL. The CDR3 is made up of 16 amino acids. The J segment lost 2 bases and the V segment lost 1 base, leaving 3 bases of the junction unmatched. Here the CDR3 reads CASSQGAGGVTDTQYF. CDR3 bases: TGCGCCAGCAGCCAAGGAGCGGGGGGGGTCACAGATACGCAGTATTTT.

The J gene is TRBJ1-1, the V gene TRBV27, with no clear D. Trimming removed 3 bases from V and 4 bases from J, with 12 bases in between. Germline V gene sequence: CDR1 MNHEY, CDR2 SMNVEV (reference sequence). The CDR3 consists of 14 residues. CDR3 protein: CASSFRRLGTEAFF. Here the CDR3 DNA reads TGTGCCAGCAGTTTCCGCAGGTTGGGCACTGAAGCTTTCTTT.

V gene TRBV9 combines with J gene TRBJ2-5, with 9 positions matching TRBD2. Unmatched junction bases numbered 9, after V lost 4 bases and J lost 5 bases. The CDR3 is 15 amino acids. CDR1 is SGDLS and CDR2 is YYNGEE in the germline V gene. The CDR3 bases are TGTGCCAGCAGCACTCCGAGCGGGGGGACGGAGACCCAGTACTTC. It encodes CASSTPSGGTETQYF.

This clone was observed a single time. V gene TRBV19 combines with J gene TRBJ1-2; 9 nucleotides align to TRBD1. With 7 bases clipped from V and 7 bases from J, the junction kept 10 bases outside the gene matches. The CDR3 has 14 residues. Germline V gives CDR1 LNHDA, CDR2 SQIVND (reference sequence). DNA of the CDR3: TGTGCCAGTACCCACGGACAGGGGACTCGTGGCTACACCTTC. Translation: CASTHGQGTRGYTF.

The chain carries TRBV18 and TRBJ1-5; TRBD1 matches 7 bases. The junction had 0 bases not matched to a gene; V was cut back by 3 bases and J by 1 base. The CDR3 sequence is 14 residues long. The germline V gene has CDR1 KGHSH and CDR2 LQKENI. CDR3 region: CASSPGQSNQPQHF. The CDR3 DNA is TGTGCCAGCTCACCGGGACAGAGCAATCAGCCCCAGCATTTT. Filled out from reference TRBV18 and TRBJ1-5, the complete variable domain reads NAGVMQNPRHLVRRRGQEARLRCSPMKGHSHVYWYRQLPEEGLKFMVYLQKENIIDESGMPKERFSAEFPKEGPSILRIQQVVRGDSAAYFCASSPGQSNQPQHFGDGTRLSIL.

This chain connects TRBV4-2 to TRBJ1-3, with 8 bases that match TRBD1. The CDR3 loop spans 16 amino acids. Germline CDR1 and CDR2: LGHNA and YNFKEQ. V gave up 1 base and J gave up 0 bases; unmatched junction bases: 2. The DNA for the CDR3 is TGTGCCAGCAGCCAAGCCGACAGGGGCTCTGGAAACACCATATATTTT. It codes for CASSQADRGSGNTIYF.

The rearrangement joins TRBV19 to TRBJ2-7, with D perhaps matching TRBD2 (7 bases). This CDR3 is 15 amino acids long. CDR1 and CDR2 from the germline V gene are LNHDA and SQIVND (reference sequence). The V gene lost 3 bases and the J gene lost 4 bases, with 16 bases spanning the gap. This chain's CDR3 is CASSISGGWSYEQYF. In DNA form, the CDR3 reads TGTGCCAGTAGTATCTCGGGGGGCTGGTCTTACGAGCAGTACTTC.

This clone was recorded a few times. The chain is built from TRBV6-4 and TRBJ1-6; no clear D gene. V was clipped by 5 bases and J by 9 bases, with 17 bases between them. Germline CDR1 is MRHNA and CDR2 is SNTAGT. The CDR3 totals 15 residues. For the CDR3, the DNA is TGTGCCAGCAGTATGGAGGTCAGAAATGGTTCACCCCTCCACTTT. Translated, it gives CASSMEVRNGSPLHF.

This chain connects TRBV5-1 to TRBJ1-4; D remains ambiguous. Germline V gene lookup returns CDR1 SGHRS and CDR2 YFSETQ. This CDR3 has 11 amino acids. V shed 2 bases and J shed 8 bases, with 4 bases lying between them. DNA of the CDR3: TGCGCCAGCAGCTTAGGCGAAAAACTGTTTTTT. It yields the protein CASSLGEKLFF. Variable domain in full (rest from reference TRBV5-1 and TRBJ1-4): KAGVTQTPRYLIKTRGQQVTLSCSPISGHRSVSWYQQTPGQGLQFLFEYFSETQRNKGNFPGRFSGRQFSNSRSEMNVSTLELGDSALYLCASSLGEKLFFGSGTQLSVL.

The sample holds a few counts of this clone. The chain carries TRBV18 and TRBJ2-1, with D unresolved. Germline V gene sequence: CDR1 KGHSH, CDR2 LQKENI. The CDR3 totals 17 residues. V gave up 3 bases and J gave up 0 bases, with 15 bases separating them. In DNA form, the CDR3 reads TGTGCCAGCTCACCCACGGACGGATTCAGCTCCTACAATGAGCAGTTCTTC. It is translated as CASSPTDGFSSYNEQFF.

The chain has TRBV27 and TRBJ1-3, with D tentatively TRBD1 (6 bases). CDR3 length: 21 amino acids. The germline V and J ends were trimmed by 2 bases and 0 bases, with 26 bases remaining between them. Germline V gene sequence: CDR1 MNHEY, CDR2 SMNVEV (reference sequence). CDR3 protein: CASSLNSGGHRPFLSGNTIYF. CDR3 nucleotide sequence: TGTGCCAGCAGTTTAAATAGTGGGGGACATAGACCTTTCCTCTCTGGAAACACCATATATTTT.

This clone turned up a few times. This sequence joins TRBV5-1 and TRBJ2-7; no clear D. The CDR3 has 13 residues. The germline gives CDR1 SGHRS, CDR2 YFSETQ. V shed 2 bases and J shed 3 bases, with 9 bases lying between them. In nucleotides, the CDR3 is TGCGCCAGCAGCTTCGGTGTGAACTACGAGCAGTACTTC. Protein: CASSFGVNYEQYF.

This sequence joins TRBV19 and TRBJ1-2; a possible D gene is TRBD1 (5 bases). This CDR3 is 20 amino acids long. Germline V gene data show CDR1 as LNHDA and CDR2 as SQIVND (reference sequence). V was clipped by 7 bases and J by 5 bases, with 35 bases between them. CDR3 sequence: CASKGIGAGVKPSAGYGYTF. The CDR3, as DNA: TGTGCCAGTAAAGGAATAGGGGCAGGAGTAAAGCCCTCCGCGGGGTATGGCTACACCTTC.

The chain couples TRBV15 to TRBJ1-2; tentative D call: TRBD1 (6 bases). With 11 bases removed from V and 11 bases from J, the gap between germline ends came to 24 bases. The CDR3 is made up of 13 amino acids. Looked up from germline, CDR1 is LNHNV and CDR2 is YYDKDF (reference sequence). CDR3 loop: CALGQGPDGAYTF. For the CDR3, the DNA is TGTGCCCTGGGCCAGGGGCCCGACGGAGCTTACACCTTC.

The genes are TRBV3-1 (or the pseudogene TRBV3-2) and TRBJ2-3; D gene unclear. CDR1 and CDR2 from the germline V gene are LGHDT and YNNKEL (reference sequence). The CDR3 runs 14 residues. The V end lost 8 bases, the J end lost 1 base, and 13 bases lay between the germline ends. CDR3 coding DNA: TGTGCCAGCGCGGTAAAGGGTGGCACAGATACGCAGTATTTT. It is translated as CASAVKGGTDTQYF.

The chain employs TRBV5-1 and TRBJ2-1; no clear D gene. V was cut by 4 bases and J by 9 bases, with 8 bases left in between. The CDR3 has 11 amino acids. The germline V gene has CDR1 SGHRS and CDR2 YFSETQ. The CDR3 loop reads CASSARGEQFF. The CDR3 DNA reads as TGCGCCAGCAGCGCCCGCGGTGAGCAGTTCTTC.

A single count supports this clone. The chain has TRBV30 and TRBJ2-1; D is perhaps TRBD1 (7 bases). CDR3 length: 14 amino acids. V was clipped by 4 bases and J by 9 bases, with 19 bases between them. Germline loops: CDR1 GTSNPN, CDR2 SVGIG (reference sequence). The CDR3 nucleotides read TGTGCCTGGAAAGACAGGGCTCAGGGGGGTGAGCAGTTCTTC. Translation gives CAWKDRAQGGEQFF.